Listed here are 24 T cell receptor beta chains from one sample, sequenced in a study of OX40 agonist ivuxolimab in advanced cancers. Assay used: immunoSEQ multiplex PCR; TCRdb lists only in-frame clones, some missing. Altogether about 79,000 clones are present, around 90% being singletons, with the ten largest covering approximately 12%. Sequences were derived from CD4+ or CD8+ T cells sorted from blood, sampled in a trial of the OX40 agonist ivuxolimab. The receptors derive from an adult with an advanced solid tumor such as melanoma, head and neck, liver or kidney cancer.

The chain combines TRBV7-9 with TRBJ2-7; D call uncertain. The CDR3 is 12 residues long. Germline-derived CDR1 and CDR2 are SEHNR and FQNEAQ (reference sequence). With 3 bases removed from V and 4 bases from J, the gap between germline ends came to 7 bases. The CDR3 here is CASSLVHYEQYF. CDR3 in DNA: TGTGCCAGCAGCTTGGTACATTACGAGCAGTACTTC.

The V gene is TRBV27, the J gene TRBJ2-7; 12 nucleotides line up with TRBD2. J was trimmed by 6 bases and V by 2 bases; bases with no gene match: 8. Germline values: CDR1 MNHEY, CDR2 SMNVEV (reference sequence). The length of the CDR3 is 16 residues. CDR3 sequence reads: CASSLVPSGRAGEQYF. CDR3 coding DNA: TGTGCCAGCAGTTTAGTTCCTAGCGGGAGGGCCGGCGAGCAGTACTTC.

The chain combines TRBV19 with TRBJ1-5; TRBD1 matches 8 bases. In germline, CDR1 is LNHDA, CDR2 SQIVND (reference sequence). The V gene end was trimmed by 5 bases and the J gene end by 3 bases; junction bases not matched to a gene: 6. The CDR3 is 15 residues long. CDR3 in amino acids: CASSLDRANNQPQHF. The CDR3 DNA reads TGTGCCAGTAGTCTGGACAGGGCGAACAATCAGCCCCAGCATTTT. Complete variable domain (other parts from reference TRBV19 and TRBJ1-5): DGGITQSPKYLFRKEGQNVTLSCEQNLNHDAMYWYRQDPGQGLRLIYYSQIVNDFQKGDIAEGYSVSREKKESFPLTVTSAQKNPTAFYLCASSLDRANNQPQHFGDGTRLSIL.

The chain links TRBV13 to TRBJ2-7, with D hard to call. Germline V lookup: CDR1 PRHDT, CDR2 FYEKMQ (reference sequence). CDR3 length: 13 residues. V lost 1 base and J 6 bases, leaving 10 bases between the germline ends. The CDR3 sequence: CASSLVGSPEQYF. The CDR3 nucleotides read TGTGCCAGCAGCTTAGTCGGTAGTCCCGAGCAGTACTTC.

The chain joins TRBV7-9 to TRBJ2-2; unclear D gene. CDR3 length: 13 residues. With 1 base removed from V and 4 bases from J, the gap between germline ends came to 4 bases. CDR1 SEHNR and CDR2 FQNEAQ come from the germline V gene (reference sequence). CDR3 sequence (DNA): TGTGCCAGCAGCTTAGAGGCCACCGGGGAGCTGTTTTTT. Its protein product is CASSLEATGELFF.

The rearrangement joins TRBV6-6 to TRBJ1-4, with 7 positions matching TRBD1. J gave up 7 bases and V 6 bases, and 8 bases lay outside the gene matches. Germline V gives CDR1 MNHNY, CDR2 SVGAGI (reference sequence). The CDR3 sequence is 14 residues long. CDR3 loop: CASSLEGAVEKLFF. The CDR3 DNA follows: TGTGCCAGCAGCCTGGAGGGGGCGGTTGAAAAACTGTTTTTT.

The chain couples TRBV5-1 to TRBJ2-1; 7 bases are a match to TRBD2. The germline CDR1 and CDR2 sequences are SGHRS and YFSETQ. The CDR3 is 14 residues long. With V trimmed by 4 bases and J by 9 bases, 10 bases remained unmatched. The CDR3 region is CASSLMRRESEQFF. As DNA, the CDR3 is TGCGCCAGCAGCCTTATGAGGCGGGAGTCTGAGCAGTTCTTC.

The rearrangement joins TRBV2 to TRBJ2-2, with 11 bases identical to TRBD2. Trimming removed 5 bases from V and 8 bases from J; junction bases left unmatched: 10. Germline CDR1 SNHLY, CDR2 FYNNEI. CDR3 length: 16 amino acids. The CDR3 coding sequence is TGTGCCAGCAGTCTTAGCGGGAGGGCCAATGGAGGGGAGCTGTTTTTT. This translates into CASSLSGRANGGELFF.

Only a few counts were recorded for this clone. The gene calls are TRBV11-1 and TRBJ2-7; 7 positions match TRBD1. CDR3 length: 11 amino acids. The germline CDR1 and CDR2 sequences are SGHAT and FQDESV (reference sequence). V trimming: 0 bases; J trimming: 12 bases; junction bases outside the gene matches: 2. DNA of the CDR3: TGTGCCAGCAGCTTAGCGACAGGGCTGTACTTC. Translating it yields CASSLATGLYF.

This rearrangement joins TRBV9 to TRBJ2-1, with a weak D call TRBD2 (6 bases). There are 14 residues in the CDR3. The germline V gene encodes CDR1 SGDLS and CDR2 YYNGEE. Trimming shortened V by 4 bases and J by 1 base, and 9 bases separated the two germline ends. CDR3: CASSLGGSYNEQFF. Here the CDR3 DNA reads TGTGCCAGCAGCTTGGGAGGTTCCTACAATGAGCAGTTCTTC.

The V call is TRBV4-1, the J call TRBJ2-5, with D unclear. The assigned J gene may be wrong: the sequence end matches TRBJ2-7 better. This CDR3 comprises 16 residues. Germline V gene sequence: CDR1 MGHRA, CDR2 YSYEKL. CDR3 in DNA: TGCGCCAGCAGCCAAGGTTCGGGCGGCAGCTCCTACGAGCAGTACTTC. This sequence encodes CASSQGSGGSSYEQYF.

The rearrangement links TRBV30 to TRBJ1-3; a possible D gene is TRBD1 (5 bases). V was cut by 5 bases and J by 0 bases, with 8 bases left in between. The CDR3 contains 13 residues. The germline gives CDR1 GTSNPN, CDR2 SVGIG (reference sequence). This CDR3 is CAWGTGSGNTIYF. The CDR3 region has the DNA TGTGCCTGGGGGACGGGCTCTGGAAACACCATATATTTT.

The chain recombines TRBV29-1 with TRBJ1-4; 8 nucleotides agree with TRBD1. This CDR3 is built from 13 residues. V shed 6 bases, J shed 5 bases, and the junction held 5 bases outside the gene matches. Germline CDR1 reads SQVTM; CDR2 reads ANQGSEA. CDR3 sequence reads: CSVRTGRNEKLFF. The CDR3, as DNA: TGCAGCGTCCGGACAGGGCGGAATGAAAAACTGTTTTTT.

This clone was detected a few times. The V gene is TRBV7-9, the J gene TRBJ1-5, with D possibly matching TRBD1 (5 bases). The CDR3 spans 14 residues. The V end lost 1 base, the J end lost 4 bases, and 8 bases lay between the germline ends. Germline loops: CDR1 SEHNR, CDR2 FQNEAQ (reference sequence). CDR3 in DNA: TGTGCCAGCAGCTTAGTTGGGGGGAATCAGCCCCAGCATTTT. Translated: CASSLVGGNQPQHF.

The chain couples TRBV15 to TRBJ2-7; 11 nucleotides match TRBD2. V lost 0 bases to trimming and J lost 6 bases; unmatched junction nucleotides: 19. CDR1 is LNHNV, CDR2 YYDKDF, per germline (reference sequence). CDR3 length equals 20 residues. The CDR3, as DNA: TGTGCCACCAGCAGAGATGTAGGTAGCGGGAGGGCCGGATATATTCCCGAGCAGTACTTC. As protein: CATSRDVGSGRAGYIPEQYF.

CDR3 in DNA: TGCGCCAGCAGCGTCGGGCGCGGCTGGGAGCAGTACTTC. Translating gives CASSVGRGWEQYF. V usage is TRBV4-1 and J usage is TRBJ2-7; D remains unclear. Trimming took off 5 bases at V and 7 bases at J, with 15 bases between the two ends. Germline CDR1 and CDR2: MGHRA and YSYEKL. The CDR3 runs to 13 residues.

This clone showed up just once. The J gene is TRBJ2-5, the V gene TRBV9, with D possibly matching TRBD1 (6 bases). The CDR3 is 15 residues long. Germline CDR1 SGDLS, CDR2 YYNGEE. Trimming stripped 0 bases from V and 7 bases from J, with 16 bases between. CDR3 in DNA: TGTGCCAGCAGCGTAGAAGGATCAGGGGCTGGGACCCAGTACTTC. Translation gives CASSVEGSGAGTQYF.

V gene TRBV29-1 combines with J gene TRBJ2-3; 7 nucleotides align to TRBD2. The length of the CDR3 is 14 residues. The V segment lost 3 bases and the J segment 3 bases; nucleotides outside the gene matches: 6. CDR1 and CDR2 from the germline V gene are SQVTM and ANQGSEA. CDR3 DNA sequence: TGCAGCGTTGAGTGGCGGGAGTTAACAGATACGCAGTATTTT. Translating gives CSVEWRELTDTQYF.

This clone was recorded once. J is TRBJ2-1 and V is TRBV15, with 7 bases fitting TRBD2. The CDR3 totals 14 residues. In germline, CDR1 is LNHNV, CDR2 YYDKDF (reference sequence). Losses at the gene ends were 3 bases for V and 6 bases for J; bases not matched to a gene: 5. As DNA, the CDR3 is TGTGCCACCAGCAGGGAGCGGGAACCCAATGAGCAGTTCTTC. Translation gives CATSREREPNEQFF. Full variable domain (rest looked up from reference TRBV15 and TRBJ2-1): DAMVIQNPRYQVTQFGKPVTLSCSQTLNHNVMYWYQQKSSQAPKLLFHYYDKDFNNEADTPDNFQSRRPNTSFCFLDIRSPGLGDTAMYLCATSREREPNEQFFGPGTRLTVL.

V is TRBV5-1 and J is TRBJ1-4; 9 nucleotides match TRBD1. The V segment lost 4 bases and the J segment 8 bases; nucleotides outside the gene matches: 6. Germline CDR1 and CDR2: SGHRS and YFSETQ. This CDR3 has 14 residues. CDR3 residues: CASSPGQGHEKLFF. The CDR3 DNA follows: TGCGCCAGCAGCCCGGGACAGGGACACGAAAAACTGTTTTTT.

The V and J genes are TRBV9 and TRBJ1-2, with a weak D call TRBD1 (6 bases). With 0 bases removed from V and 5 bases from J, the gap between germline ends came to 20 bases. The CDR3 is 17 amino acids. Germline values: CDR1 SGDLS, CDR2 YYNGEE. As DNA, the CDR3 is TGTGCCAGCAGCGTAGCTAAGGGTCCGGGACATACATATGGCTACACCTTC. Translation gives CASSVAKGPGHTYGYTF.

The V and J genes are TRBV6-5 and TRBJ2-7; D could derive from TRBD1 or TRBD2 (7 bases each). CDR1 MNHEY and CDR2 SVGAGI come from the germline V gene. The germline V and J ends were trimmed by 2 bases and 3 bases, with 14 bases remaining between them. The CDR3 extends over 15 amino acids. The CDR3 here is CASSYEGGGVYEQYF. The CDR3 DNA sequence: TGTGCCAGCAGTTACGAGGGAGGGGGCGTCTACGAGCAGTACTTC.

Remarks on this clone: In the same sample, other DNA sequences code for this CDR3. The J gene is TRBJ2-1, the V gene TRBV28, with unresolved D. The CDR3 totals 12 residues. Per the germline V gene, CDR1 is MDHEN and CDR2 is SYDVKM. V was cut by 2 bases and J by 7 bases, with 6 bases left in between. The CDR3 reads CASSLGLNEQFF. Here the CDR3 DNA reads TGTGCCAGCAGTTTAGGGTTAAATGAGCAGTTCTTC.

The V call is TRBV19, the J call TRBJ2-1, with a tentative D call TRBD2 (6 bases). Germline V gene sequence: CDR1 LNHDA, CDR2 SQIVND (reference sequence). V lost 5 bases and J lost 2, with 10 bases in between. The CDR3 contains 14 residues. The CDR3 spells CASSAGGPYNEQFF. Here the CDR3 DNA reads TGTGCCAGTAGTGCCGGAGGGCCCTACAATGAGCAGTTCTTC.